This is a list of T cell receptor beta chains from one sample in a study of identical twins. MiXCR, run by TCRdb on the 5' RACE reads, gives a single entry per CDR3 protein. The sample shows just under 550,000 distinct CDR3 sequences, roughly 15% of them seen only once. These sequences were also reported in another study, on yellow fever vaccine responses in identical twins.

What was sequenced was CD4+ T cells sorted from blood. The source is a woman aged 18-29 years in good health. The CDR3 runs from the conserved cysteine through the conserved F or W. The D gene is left open where the match is weak. Clone size, where shown, is once, few, many, or a class for clones that have expanded.

V gene,D gene,J gene,CDR3 length,clone size,CDR3 protein,CDR3 DNA
TRBV3-1,NA,TRBJ1-6,16,NA,CASRRGSGSNHSPLHF,TGTGCCAGCAGACGCGGTTCAGGGTCGAATCATTCACCCCTCCACTTT
TRBV20-1,TRBD1,TRBJ2-1,13,NA,CSATYQGAGEQFF,TGCAGTGCTACTTACCAGGGGGCTGGTGAGCAGTTCTTC
TRBV6-1,NA,TRBJ1-1,13,NA,CASSPYRATEAFF,TGTGCCAGCAGTCCCTATAGGGCCACTGAAGCTTTCTTT
TRBV12-3/TRBV12-4,TRBD2,TRBJ2-7,14,NA,CASRETSGTHEQYF,TGTGCCAGCAGGGAGACTAGCGGGACCCACGAGCAGTACTTC
TRBV7-2,NA,TRBJ1-2,13,many,CASNWYGAPFYTF,TGTGCCAGCAACTGGTACGGAGCCCCTTTCTACACCTTC
TRBV5-1,TRBD2,TRBJ2-5,17,few,CASSLALLAGAQETQYF,TGCGCCAGCAGCTTGGCCCTACTAGCGGGGGCTCAAGAGACCCAGTACTTC
TRBV27,NA,TRBJ2-2,16,NA,CASSLAGFLTTGELFF,TGTGCCAGCAGTTTAGCCGGGTTCTTGACCACCGGGGAGCTGTTTTTT
TRBV15,NA,TRBJ1-1,8,NA,CAIRRAVF,TGTGCCATCCGAAGGGCTGTCTTT
TRBV20-1,NA,TRBJ2-2,13,NA,CSAGRANTGELFF,TGCAGTGCAGGACGCGCGAACACCGGGGAGCTGTTTTTT
TRBV5-1,TRBD1,TRBJ1-1,16,few,CASSLGGTGAVTEAFF,TGCGCCAGCAGCTTGGGAGGGACAGGGGCAGTGACTGAAGCTTTCTTT
TRBV5-1,TRBD1,TRBJ1-6,14,few,CASSETGANSPLHF,TGCGCCAGCAGCGAGACAGGGGCGAATTCACCCCTCCACTTT
TRBV15,NA,TRBJ2-2,15,NA,CATSTGTLNTGELFF,TGTGCCACCAGCACAGGAACTCTGAACACCGGGGAGCTGTTTTTT
TRBV5-1,NA,TRBJ2-7,12,few,CASSPDIYEQYF,TGCGCCAGCAGCCCCGACATCTACGAGCAGTACTTC
TRBV20-1,TRBD2,TRBJ2-1,14,few,CSAARLAGTNEQFF,TGCAGTGCCGCTCGACTAGCGGGAACCAATGAGCAGTTCTTC
TRBV20-1,NA,TRBJ2-1,18,few,CSAEDGASPLSSYNEQFF,TGCAGTGCAGAGGATGGGGCTAGCCCGTTGAGCTCCTACAATGAGCAGTTCTTC
TRBV12-3/TRBV12-4,TRBD1,TRBJ1-2,13,NA,CASRVGQGDGYTF,TGTGCCAGCAGGGTGGGACAGGGAGATGGCTACACCTTC
TRBV5-1,TRBD1,TRBJ2-5,15,few,CASSRTGDIQETQYF,TGCGCCAGCAGCCGGACAGGGGATATCCAAGAGACCCAGTACTTC
TRBV15,NA,TRBJ2-2,16,NA,CATSRGGVKGTGELFF,TGTGCCACCAGCAGAGGGGGGGTTAAGGGCACCGGGGAGCTGTTTTTT
TRBV6-1,NA,TRBJ2-5,16,NA,CASSRFGTHGGETQYF,TGTGCCAGCAGTCGTTTTGGGACCCACGGGGGAGAGACCCAGTACTTC
TRBV6-2/TRBV6-3,TRBD2,TRBJ2-1,15,few,CASSYDTGGPGEQFF,TGTGCCAGCAGTTACGATACGGGGGGGCCGGGTGAGCAGTTCTTC
TRBV12-3/TRBV12-4,TRBD1,TRBJ2-2,15,few,CASSLNRGYTGELFF,TGTGCCAGCAGTTTGAACAGGGGGTACACCGGGGAGCTGTTTTTT
TRBV5-1,NA,TRBJ2-1,15,few,CASSLASRSYNEQFF,TGCGCCAGCAGCTTGGCCTCCCGTTCCTACAATGAGCAGTTCTTC
TRBV5-1,TRBD2,TRBJ2-2,16,NA,CASTRSGLGDTGELFF,TGCGCCAGCACAAGATCGGGACTAGGGGACACCGGGGAGCTGTTTTTT
TRBV4-1,NA,TRBJ1-1,16,NA,CASTYREAIGDTEAFF,TGCGCCAGCACCTATCGCGAGGCTATTGGTGACACTGAAGCTTTCTTT
TRBV4-1,NA,TRBJ2-5,16,few,CASSQDLDSRLGTQYF,TGCGCCAGCAGCCAAGATCTAGACAGCCGACTAGGGACCCAGTACTTC
TRBV2,TRBD2,TRBJ2-2,18,NA,CASSLAQPSGSVTGELFF,TGTGCCAGCAGCCTCGCCCAGCCTAGCGGGAGTGTCACCGGGGAGCTGTTTTTT
TRBV28,TRBD1,TRBJ2-7,13,NA,CASRGQGRHEQYF,TGTGCCAGCAGGGGACAGGGTAGGCACGAGCAGTACTTC
TRBV28,NA,TRBJ2-1,17,few,CASSYAVGGFSYNEQFF,TGTGCCAGCAGTTACGCAGTTGGGGGGTTCTCCTACAATGAGCAGTTCTTC
TRBV20-1,NA,TRBJ2-1,13,few,CSAGQGSYNEQFF,TGCAGTGCAGGTCAGGGTTCCTACAATGAGCAGTTCTTC
TRBV4-2,NA,TRBJ2-3,17,few,CASSLRASSSGTDTQYF,TGTGCCAGCAGCCTACGCGCGTCTAGCAGTGGAACAGATACGCAGTATTTT
TRBV28,TRBD1,TRBJ2-5,14,NA,CASSLTGGVETQYF,TGTGCCAGCAGTCTGACAGGGGGGGTAGAGACCCAGTACTTC
TRBV4-1,TRBD1,TRBJ2-1,16,few,CASSQDWGQDYNEQFF,TGCGCCAGCAGCCAAGATTGGGGACAGGATTACAATGAGCAGTTCTTC
TRBV20-1,TRBD2,TRBJ2-1,14,few,CSAIGRQTYNEQFF,TGCAGTGCCATCGGGAGGCAGACCTACAATGAGCAGTTCTTC
TRBV2,NA,TRBJ2-4,16,few,CASRGRGAVAKNIQYF,TGTGCCAGCAGGGGTAGGGGCGCCGTAGCCAAAAACATTCAGTACTTC
TRBV27,NA,TRBJ1-4,17,NA,CASSFRSHTATNEKLFF,TGTGCCAGCAGTTTTAGATCCCACACGGCAACTAATGAAAAACTGTTTTTT
TRBV12-3/TRBV12-4,NA,TRBJ2-7,14,NA,CASSRAGSSYEQYF,TGTGCCAGCAGCCGCGCGGGATCCTCCTACGAGCAGTACTTC
TRBV7-3,NA,TRBJ1-1,14,many,CASSRLGVGTEAFF,TGTGCCAGCAGCCGCCTCGGGGTGGGAACTGAAGCTTTCTTT
TRBV3-1,TRBD2,TRBJ2-7,15,few,CASSQAAGGSYEQYF,TGTGCCAGCAGCCAAGCGGCGGGAGGCTCCTACGAGCAGTACTTC
TRBV2,TRBD1,TRBJ2-1,16,few,CASRPGTATGYNEQFF,TGTGCCAGCAGGCCCGGGACAGCTACCGGCTACAATGAGCAGTTCTTC
TRBV6-5,TRBD1,TRBJ1-6,16,NA,CASSYNRQGNNSPLHF,TGTGCCAGCAGTTACAATCGACAGGGCAATAATTCACCCCTCCACTTT
TRBV15,NA,TRBJ2-6,18,NA,CATSIDYSPFSGANVLTF,TGTGCCACCAGCATAGATTACAGCCCATTCTCTGGGGCCAACGTCCTGACTTTC
TRBV5-1,NA,TRBJ2-3,12,NA,CASSLTMDTQYF,TGCGCCAGCAGCCTCACCATGGATACGCAGTATTTT
TRBV7-9,NA,TRBJ2-2,16,NA,CASSVLGTTNTGELFF,TGTGCCAGCAGCGTCTTGGGTACTACGAACACCGGGGAGCTGTTTTTT
TRBV10-3,NA,TRBJ1-5,12,NA,CAISEPDLPQHF,TGTGCCATCAGTGAGCCCGATTTGCCCCAGCATTTT
TRBV7-9,TRBD1,TRBJ2-1,12,few,CGGDRGYNEQFF,TGTGGAGGGGACAGGGGCTACAATGAGCAGTTCTTC
TRBV6-5,NA,TRBJ2-3,15,NA,CASSYSGGATDTQYF,TGTGCCAGCAGTTACTCGGGCGGGGCCACAGATACGCAGTATTTT
TRBV12-3/TRBV12-4,NA,TRBJ2-1,16,many,CASTVGPGQGFNEQFF,TGTGCCAGCACGGTAGGACCGGGACAAGGTTTCAATGAGCAGTTCTTC
TRBV4-1,NA,TRBJ2-1,17,NA,CASSPSGGAEPYNEQFF,TGCGCCAGCAGCCCATCAGGAGGGGCAGAACCCTACAATGAGCAGTTCTTC
TRBV12-3/TRBV12-4,NA,TRBJ2-1,11,many,CASSSADEQFF,TGTGCCAGCAGTTCCGCCGATGAGCAGTTCTTC
TRBV19,TRBD1,TRBJ2-6,18,NA,CASSRHRDRVSGANVLTF,TGTGCCAGTAGCAGACACCGGGACAGGGTCTCTGGGGCCAACGTCCTGACTTTC
TRBV20-1,TRBD2,TRBJ2-3,14,few,CSARDLAGGDTQYF,TGCAGTGCTAGAGATTTAGCGGGGGGCGATACGCAGTATTTT
TRBV12-3/TRBV12-4,NA,TRBJ1-5,12,NA,CASTRANQPQHF,TGTGCCAGCACCCGGGCCAATCAGCCCCAGCATTTT
TRBV2,TRBD2,TRBJ2-7,15,NA,CASSTRTSASYEQYF,TGTGCCAGCAGTACCAGGACTAGCGCCTCCTACGAGCAGTACTTC